This TCR beta chain originates from a study of blood T cell repertoires in COVID-19. Across the whole study: Some COVID-19 samples were acute and others convalescent; all came from the United States, Italy and Spain. PBMCs, B-cell-depleted T cells, or T cells provided the cDNA or gDNA that made up the material.

In the source study's methods: Reference gene primer amplification gave nucleated cell count estimates. Using immunoSEQ multiplex PCR, the repertoire was profiled, and TCRdb retains in-frame clones only, with some absent. D and trimming come from the DNA, and the V and J calls and clone size come from that table. The sample includes under 300,000 clones, 83% of them seen just once. Germline-derived CDR1 and CDR2 are LNHDA and SQIVND (reference sequence). The CDR3 spans 17 residues. Trimming cost V 5 bases and J 0 bases; bases outside gene matches: 7. The sequenced sample consisted of peripheral blood. The genes are TRBV19 and TRBJ1-5; 10 bases agree with TRBD1. The source is a human donor in a cohort sampled during active COVID-19. The CDR3 DNA sequence: TGTGCCAGTAGTGCGCCAGGGACAGGGGATAGCAATCAGCCCCAGCATTTT. It is translated as CASSAPGTGDSNQPQHF.